This T cell receptor beta chain was sequenced for a study of metastatic and nonmetastatic thyroid tumors. Prior to thyroid surgery, none of the patients had received any treatment. Whole-study results and caveats: In blood and tumor, TCR beta diversity was reportedly significantly higher in malignant thyroid tumors than in benign nodules.

This clone was found many times. What it binds is not known. In the study's own analysis: The study's classifier, a distant-metastasis tool for papillary thyroid cancer, was built using CDR3 differences across clinicopathological groups. With MiXCR, TCRdb called clones anew from the PCR reads. For this entry, the V and J calls and clone size follow TCRdb and not the study's own pipeline. The sample lists tens of thousands of clones; roughly 22% were seen once. V was clipped by 5 bases and J by 1 base, with 14 bases between them. This CDR3 has 15 amino acids. Germline lookup yields CDR1 MDHEN and CDR2 SYDVKM.

This TCR derives from a female donor with papillary thyroid cancer or a benign thyroid nodule (not recorded which). Some clones in this sample may be carry-over from other donors' samples. The source material was tumor tissue. V gene TRBV28 combines with J gene TRBJ1-1; D gene ambiguous. CDR3 region: CASSARTPWNTEAFF. CDR3 nucleotide sequence: TGTGCCAGCAGTGCCCGGACGCCGTGGAACACTGAAGCTTTCTTT.